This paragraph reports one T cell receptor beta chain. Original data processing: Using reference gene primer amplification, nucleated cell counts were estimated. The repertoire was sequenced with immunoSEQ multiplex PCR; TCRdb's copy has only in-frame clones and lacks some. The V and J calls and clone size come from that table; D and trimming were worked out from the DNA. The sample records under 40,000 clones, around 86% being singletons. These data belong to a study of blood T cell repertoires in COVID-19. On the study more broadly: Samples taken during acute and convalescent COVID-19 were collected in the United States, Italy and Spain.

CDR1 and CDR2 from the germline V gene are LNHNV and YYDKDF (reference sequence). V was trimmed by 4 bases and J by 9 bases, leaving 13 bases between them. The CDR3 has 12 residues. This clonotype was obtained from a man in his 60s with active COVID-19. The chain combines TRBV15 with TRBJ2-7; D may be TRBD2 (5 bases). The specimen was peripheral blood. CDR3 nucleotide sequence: TGTGCCACCAGCATCGACAACGCGGGGCAGTACTTC. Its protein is CATSIDNAGQYF.